A selection of T cell receptor beta chains follows, all from one sample in a study of T-cell memory formation after mild COVID-19. From the 5' RACE reads, TCRdb called clonotypes with MiXCR, one entry per CDR3 protein. The sample records 470,000 or so distinct CDR3 sequences, 15% to 20% being singletons. The material sequenced was PBMCs or a T cell subset sorted from them (not recorded which). The receptors here all came from an adult woman who had mild COVID-19 (a few samples of this study predate the infection). Cell type and time point are not known. The CDR3 runs from the conserved cysteine through the conserved F or W. A D gene is named only where the DNA matches it firmly. Not every row has a clone size; where given, it reads once, few, many or a size class.

d_gene	abundance	v_gene	j_gene	CDR3aa	CDR3nt
NA	few	TRBV5-1	TRBJ1-2	CASSLEGRGYTF	TGCGCCAGCAGCTTGGAGGGACGAGGCTACACCTTC
NA	NA	TRBV7-9	TRBJ1-2	CASSRPGGAGYTF	TGTGCCAGCAGCCGCCCTGGAGGGGCTGGCTACACCTTC
NA	NA	TRBV12-3/TRBV12-4	TRBJ1-1	CASSPKGEAFF	TGTGCCAGCAGTCCCAAAGGTGAAGCTTTCTTT
TRBD1	NA	TRBV27	TRBJ2-7	CASRGQVSYEQYF	TGTGCCAGCAGGGGACAGGTTTCCTACGAGCAGTACTTC
NA	NA	TRBV13	TRBJ2-3	CASSSGGTWGDTQYF	TGTGCCAGCAGTTCAGGCGGGACCTGGGGAGATACGCAGTATTTT
NA	few	TRBV4-3	TRBJ2-2	CASSQGAVTGELFF	TGCGCCAGCAGCCAAGGAGCGGTCACCGGGGAGCTGTTTTTT
NA	few	TRBV7-9	TRBJ2-3	CASSSPLADTQYF	TGTGCCAGCAGCTCCCCGTTGGCAGATACGCAGTATTTT
TRBD2	few	TRBV7-3	TRBJ2-3	CASSPREGGDTQYF	TGTGCCAGCAGCCCGAGGGAGGGAGGGGATACGCAGTATTTT
TRBD2	NA	TRBV20-1	TRBJ2-7	CSARSGTGGLYEQYF	TGCAGTGCTAGGAGCGGAACGGGGGGGCTCTACGAGCAGTACTTC
NA	few	TRBV5-4	TRBJ1-1	CASSLLTGGNTEAFF	TGTGCCAGCAGCTTACTGACAGGTGGGAACACTGAAGCTTTCTTT
TRBD2	few	TRBV24-1	TRBJ2-1	CATSVAGGIRNEQFF	TGTGCCACCAGTGTCGCGGGAGGGATCCGTAATGAGCAGTTCTTC
NA	NA	TRBV3-1	TRBJ2-7	CASSQAVNEQYF	TGTGCCAGCAGCCAAGCAGTTAACGAGCAGTACTTC
NA	few	TRBV24-1	TRBJ1-5	CATSGLSGQPQHF	TGTGCCACCAGTGGACTGAGCGGCCAGCCCCAGCATTTT
NA	once	TRBV3-1	TRBJ2-3	CASSPQILANTDTQYF	TGTGCCAGCAGCCCGCAGATACTAGCTAACACAGATACGCAGTATTTT
TRBD2	few	TRBV4-3	TRBJ2-5	CASSPTSGTAKTQYF	TGCGCCAGCAGTCCCACCAGCGGGACCGCGAAGACCCAGTACTTC
TRBD1	NA	TRBV5-4	TRBJ2-1	CASSIWTGGYNEQFF	TGTGCCAGCAGCATCTGGACAGGCGGGTACAATGAGCAGTTCTTC
TRBD2	NA	TRBV5-1	TRBJ2-3	CASSLDSGGINTQYF	TGCGCCAGCAGCTTGGACTCGGGGGGGATAAATACGCAGTATTTT
NA	NA	TRBV20-1	TRBJ2-3	CSARGAAAADTQYF	TGCAGTGCTAGAGGCGCCGCGGCAGCAGATACGCAGTATTTT
NA	NA	TRBV24-1	TRBJ2-5	CATSDLHRAQETQYF	TGTGCCACCAGTGATTTGCACAGGGCACAAGAGACCCAGTACTTC
NA	once	TRBV7-2	TRBJ2-1	CASRRPGPALGDEQFF	TGTGCCAGCAGACGCCCGGGACCGGCCTTGGGGGATGAGCAGTTCTTC
TRBD2	NA	TRBV5-1	TRBJ2-7	CASSLVASGGVTYEQYF	TGCGCCAGCAGCTTGGTCGCTAGCGGGGGGGTTACCTACGAGCAGTACTTC
NA	NA	TRBV3-1	TRBJ2-5	CASSPRAQGETQYF	TGTGCCAGCAGTCCGAGGGCACAGGGAGAGACCCAGTACTTC
TRBD2	NA	TRBV4-1	TRBJ2-3	CASSQDLSGGRDTQYF	TGCGCCAGCAGCCAAGATCTAAGCGGGGGGAGGGATACGCAGTATTTT
NA	NA	TRBV24-1	TRBJ2-1	CATSDLGLQQFF	TGTGCCACCAGTGATTTGGGGTTACAGCAGTTCTTC
NA	NA	TRBV11-2	TRBJ2-7	CASSLEISWFGSYEQYF	TGTGCCAGCAGCTTAGAAATATCGTGGTTCGGGTCCTACGAGCAGTACTTC
TRBD2	few	TRBV24-1	TRBJ2-1	CATAGKRESNEQFF	TGTGCCACGGCCGGCAAGCGGGAGTCTAATGAGCAGTTCTTC
TRBD1	few	TRBV7-2	TRBJ2-1	CASSLGTAGLFF	TGTGCCAGCAGCCTCGGGACAGCTGGTCTGTTCTTC
NA	few	TRBV7-9	TRBJ2-1	CASSLDFPRNEQFF	TGTGCCAGCAGCTTAGATTTCCCCCGTAATGAGCAGTTCTTC
TRBD1	few	TRBV4-1	TRBJ1-1	CASAGQGNTEAFF	TGCGCCAGCGCCGGACAGGGGAACACTGAAGCTTTCTTT
TRBD1	NA	TRBV12-3/TRBV12-4	TRBJ1-5	CASSLDRPYSNQPQHF	TGTGCCAGCAGTTTGGACAGGCCCTATAGCAATCAGCCCCAGCATTTT
TRBD1	few	TRBV6-2/TRBV6-3	TRBJ1-2	CASSYRTGMQGYTF	TGTGCCAGCAGTTACCGGACAGGGATGCAAGGCTACACCTTC
TRBD2	many	TRBV7-3	TRBJ2-1	CASSLGLAGNEQFF	TGTGCCAGCAGCCTAGGACTAGCGGGTAATGAGCAGTTCTTC
NA	few	TRBV18	TRBJ1-2	CASSLRTGGDGYTF	TGTGCCAGCTCACTTAGGACCGGGGGCGATGGCTACACCTTC
TRBD2	NA	TRBV7-2	TRBJ2-7	CASSSTSGPYEQYF	TGTGCCAGCAGCTCCACTAGCGGGCCTTACGAGCAGTACTTC
TRBD1	NA	TRBV29-1	TRBJ2-7	CSVDWGQGGEQYF	TGCAGCGTTGATTGGGGACAGGGTGGCGAGCAGTACTTC
NA	few	TRBV29-1	TRBJ2-1	CSVDPFTSGTYNEQFF	TGCAGCGTTGACCCTTTTACTTCGGGAACATACAATGAGCAGTTCTTC
NA	few	TRBV2	TRBJ2-1	CASVWTTYNEQFF	TGTGCCAGCGTTTGGACTACCTACAATGAGCAGTTCTTC